The 28 T cell receptor beta chains in this list originate from one sample, sequenced in a study of CD8+CD57+ T cells in acquired aplastic anemia. Researchers used genomic DNA as the template to profile TCR beta VDJ and CDR3. Via MiXCR, TCRdb re-called the reads, giving one row per CDR3 protein. The sample includes about 270,000 distinct CDR3 sequences, roughly 50% of them seen just once. Sequenced material: sorted CD4+, CD8+, or CD8+CD57+ T cells (not recorded which) from PBMCs. The receptors were gathered from a human donor with severe aplastic anemia or a healthy control (not recorded which).

This clonotype was found many times. The chain has TRBV19 and TRBJ1-2, with TRBD1 matching 8 bases. With 5 bases clipped from V and 6 bases from J, the junction kept 8 bases outside the gene matches. Germline V lookup: CDR1 LNHDA, CDR2 SQIVND (reference sequence). The length of the CDR3 is 14 residues. The CDR3: CASSVLRGRNGYTF. The CDR3, as DNA: TGTGCCAGTAGTGTCCTCAGGGGGCGAAATGGCTACACCTTC.

This clonotype was recorded once. The chain recombines TRBV7-6 with TRBJ1-1, with 8 bases lining up with TRBD1. The V and J ends lost 0 bases and 1 base, in that order; junction bases with no gene match: 1. Germline-derived CDR1 and CDR2 are SGHVS and FNYEAQ. The CDR3 is made up of 15 amino acids. The CDR3: CASSLAGQGNTEAFF. The CDR3 nucleotides read TGTGCCAGCAGCTTAGCCGGACAGGGGAACACTGAAGCTTTCTTT.

This clonotype appeared a few times. This chain joins TRBV6-1 and TRBJ2-3; 14 bases are a match to TRBD2. With 6 bases clipped from V and 6 bases from J, the junction kept 8 bases outside the gene matches. The CDR3 is made up of 16 amino acids. CDR1 MNHNS and CDR2 SASEGT come from the germline V gene. CDR3 residues: CASSPTSGGAPDTQYF. In DNA form, the CDR3 reads TGTGCCAGCAGCCCGACTAGCGGGGGGGCCCCGGATACGCAGTATTTT.

The chain has TRBV7-9 and TRBJ2-2, with 7 bases aligning to TRBD2. Trimming cost V 5 bases and J 9 bases; bases outside gene matches: 3. Per the germline V gene, CDR1 is SEHNR and CDR2 is FQNEAQ (reference sequence). The CDR3 totals 12 residues. The CDR3 bases are TGTGCCAGCAGCGTGGGAGGGAGGGAGCTGTTTTTT. This encodes CASSVGGRELFF.

This clonotype turned up a few times. This chain joins TRBV10-3 and TRBJ1-5; TRBD1 might be the D (6 bases). Germline CDR1 reads ENHRY; CDR2 reads SYGVKD. The V end was cut by 4 bases, the J end by 3 bases, with 7 bases between. CDR3 length: 13 residues. For the CDR3, the DNA is TGTGCCATCAGTGGGACAGCCAATCAGCCCCAGCATTTT. It specifies CAISGTANQPQHF.

The sample holds many counts of this clonotype. V gene TRBV7-8 combines with J gene TRBJ2-5, with 8 bases lining up with TRBD2. Germline-derived CDR1 and CDR2 are SGHVS and FQNEAQ. The V gene end was trimmed by 6 bases and the J gene end by 4 bases; junction bases not matched to a gene: 10. There are 15 residues in the CDR3. Written as DNA, the CDR3 is TGTGCCAGCAGTGGGGGCGGGGGGATCAGAGAGACCCAGTACTTC. Protein sequence: CASSGGGGIRETQYF.

This clonotype occurred many times. V and J are TRBV20-1 and TRBJ1-1, with 10 bases matching TRBD1. Losses at the gene ends were 3 bases for V and 0 bases for J; bases not matched to a gene: 16. This CDR3 comprises 19 residues. In germline, CDR1 is DFQATT, CDR2 SNEGSKA (reference sequence). The CDR3 DNA reads TGCAGTGCTAGCGGGGACAGGGGTCGAGGAGGCTCCATGAACACTGAAGCTTTCTTT. Protein sequence: CSASGDRGRGGSMNTEAFF.

J is TRBJ2-7 and V is TRBV7-9; 10 bases agree with TRBD2. The junction had 3 bases not matched to a gene; V was cut back by 4 bases and J by 3 bases. There are 14 residues in the CDR3. Germline loops: CDR1 SEHNR, CDR2 FQNEAQ (reference sequence). This chain's CDR3 is CASSSGLALYEQYF. CDR3 sequence (DNA): TGTGCCAGCAGCTCGGGACTAGCGCTCTACGAGCAGTACTTC.

This clonotype was observed many times. This rearrangement joins TRBV7-3 to TRBJ2-3; 8 bases agree with TRBD2. CDR1 and CDR2 (germline): SGHTA, FQGTGA. J was trimmed by 3 bases and V by 5 bases; bases with no gene match: 7. The CDR3 contains 15 residues. Written as DNA, the CDR3 is TGTGCCAGCAGCCGACGGGGGGGAGGGACAGATACGCAGTATTTT. It specifies CASSRRGGGTDTQYF.

This clonotype showed up just once. The chain recombines TRBV19 with TRBJ2-1; 9 nucleotides match TRBD2. V lost 1 base, J lost 5 bases, and 3 bases stayed unmatched. Germline values: CDR1 LNHDA, CDR2 SQIVND (reference sequence). The length of the CDR3 is 15 residues. The CDR3 DNA reads as TGTGCCAGTAGTATAGGGCTAGCGGGGCACAATGAGCAGTTCTTC. It encodes CASSIGLAGHNEQFF. The full variable domain, its missing parts supplied by reference TRBV19 and TRBJ2-1, is DGGITQSPKYLFRKEGQNVTLSCEQNLNHDAMYWYRQDPGQGLRLIYYSQIVNDFQKGDIAEGYSVSREKKESFPLTVTSAQKNPTAFYLCASSIGLAGHNEQFFGPGTRLTVL.

This clonotype was counted ten times or more. The rearrangement uses TRBV5-1 and TRBJ1-2; no clear D gene. This CDR3 contains 12 residues. CDR1 SGHRS and CDR2 YFSETQ come from the germline V gene. The V end lost 0 bases, the J end lost 4 bases, and 4 bases lay between the germline ends. For the CDR3, the DNA is TGCGCCAGCAGCTTGGGGACCTATGGCTACACCTTC. Its translation: CASSLGTYGYTF.

This clonotype has at least ten counts. The genes are TRBV27 and TRBJ2-2, with D perhaps TRBD1 or TRBD2 (5 bases each). The V gene's germline CDR1 is MNHEY and CDR2 SMNVEV (reference sequence). CDR3 length: 14 residues. Trimming left V 9 bases short and J 1 base short, with 12 bases between. CDR3 sequence reads: CASRRDGNTGELFF. CDR3 bases: TGTGCCAGTCGACGGGACGGGAACACCGGGGAGCTGTTTTTT.

The chain links TRBV6-5 to TRBJ1-1; D may be TRBD1 (5 bases). In germline, CDR1 is MNHEY, CDR2 SVGAGI. This CDR3 comprises 13 residues. V lost 7 bases and J lost 5, with 14 bases in between. CDR3 nucleotides: TGTGCCAGCACCCCCTGGGGGGGAACTGAAGCTTTCTTT. It yields the protein CASTPWGGTEAFF.

The rearrangement uses TRBV20-1 and TRBJ2-3, with 9 bases that match TRBD2. There are 12 residues in the CDR3. Germline assignment: CDR1 DFQATT and CDR2 SNEGSKA (reference sequence). After removal of 3 bases from V and 14 bases from J, the junction contained 9 bases not matched to a gene. CDR3 sequence: CSASAGGAFPYF. CDR3 DNA sequence: TGCAGTGCTAGTGCGGGGGGGGCCTTTCCGTATTTT.

The chain uses TRBV10-3 and TRBJ2-3; 9 positions agree with TRBD2. V lost 6 bases, J lost 1 base, and 2 bases stayed unmatched. CDR1 ENHRY and CDR2 SYGVKD come from the germline V gene. This CDR3 is built from 14 residues. CDR3 protein: CAISVAGGTDTQYF. The CDR3 DNA reads as TGTGCCATCAGCGTAGCGGGGGGCACAGATACGCAGTATTTT.

The chain couples TRBV24-1 to TRBJ2-1; unclear D gene. The CDR3 is 13 amino acids. CDR1 is KGHDR, CDR2 SFDVKD, per germline. Deletions cut 0 bases from V and 7 bases from J, with 6 bases between. CDR3 sequence (DNA): TGTGCCACCAGTGATTTGGTAACAAATGAGCAGTTCTTC. Translating it yields CATSDLVTNEQFF.

The CDR3 protein is CASSKRLLGQGEVTGELFF. DNA of the CDR3: TGTGCCAGTAGTAAAAGGCTCCTCGGACAGGGAGAAGTAACCGGGGAGCTGTTTTTT. The chain couples TRBV19 to TRBJ2-2; TRBD1 matches 8 bases. CDR1 is LNHDA, CDR2 SQIVND, per germline (reference sequence). This CDR3 is built from 19 residues. Losses at the gene ends were 4 bases for V and 5 bases for J; bases not matched to a gene: 18.

This clonotype was counted once. The gene calls are TRBV7-2 and TRBJ2-1, with 10 bases identical to TRBD2. The CDR3 consists of 17 residues. CDR1 and CDR2 (germline): SGHTA, FQGNSA. V was pared by 1 base and J by 7 bases, with 10 bases of the junction left unmatched. The CDR3 DNA reads as TGTGCCAGCAGCTTAGAGGCTAGCGGGGGCCCGGGGAATGAGCAGTTCTTC. Its protein product is CASSLEASGGPGNEQFF.

The V call is TRBV20-1, the J call TRBJ2-1, with TRBD2 matching over 9 bases. V gave up 6 bases and J gave up 7 bases; unmatched junction bases: 16. Germline values: CDR1 DFQATT, CDR2 SNEGSKA (reference sequence). The CDR3 totals 16 residues. The CDR3 loop reads CSAREASGMTGNEQFF. In DNA form, the CDR3 reads TGCAGTGCCCGGGAGGCTAGCGGGATGACAGGTAATGAGCAGTTCTTC.

V usage is TRBV20-1 and J usage is TRBJ2-2; D unclear. Looked up from germline, CDR1 is DFQATT and CDR2 is SNEGSKA (reference sequence). Trimming removed 0 bases at V and 1 base at J, with 6 bases between. This CDR3 has 14 amino acids. The CDR3 spells CSARDRQNTGELFF. The CDR3 DNA sequence: TGCAGTGCTAGAGATCGACAGAACACCGGGGAGCTGTTTTTT.

The CDR3 bases are TGTGCCATCACCCCAGACTCTGGGGCCAACGTCCTGACTTTC. It yields the protein CAITPDSGANVLTF. This chain joins TRBV10-3 and TRBJ2-6; no definite D call. Looked up from germline, CDR1 is ENHRY and CDR2 is SYGVKD. The CDR3 has 14 residues. The V and J ends lost 7 bases and 0 bases respectively, with 7 bases between them.

This clonotype was counted once. The chain employs TRBV19 and TRBJ2-2; 12 bases are a match to TRBD2. The CDR3 loop spans 18 amino acids. J gave up 7 bases and V 7 bases, and 16 bases lay outside the gene matches. Germline lookup yields CDR1 LNHDA and CDR2 SQIVND (reference sequence). In nucleotides, the CDR3 is TGTGCCAGTACCCCTCTTAGGACTAGCGGGAACCCTGGCGGGGAGCTGTTTTTT. This codes for CASTPLRTSGNPGGELFF.

The chain employs TRBV27 and TRBJ1-5; D remains ambiguous. The V end was cut by 5 bases, the J end by 3 bases, with 8 bases between. Germline assignment: CDR1 MNHEY and CDR2 SMNVEV (reference sequence). This CDR3 is built from 13 residues. This chain's CDR3 is CASSPIPNQPQHF. CDR3 DNA: TGTGCCAGCAGTCCTATACCCAATCAGCCCCAGCATTTT.

This chain joins TRBV25-1 and TRBJ1-6; the D gene is possibly TRBD1 (6 bases). CDR1 MGHDK and CDR2 SYGVNS come from the germline V gene. CDR3 length equals 16 residues. V gave up 4 bases and J gave up 7 bases, with 17 bases separating them. For the CDR3, the DNA is TGTGCCAGCAGTGCCCCGAGGGGGGACGGGAATTCACCCCTCCACTTT. Translation: CASSAPRGDGNSPLHF.

The gene calls are TRBV20-1 and TRBJ2-1; D call uncertain. Germline-derived CDR1 and CDR2 are DFQATT and SNEGSKA (reference sequence). V lost 5 bases and J 0 bases, leaving 8 bases between the germline ends. The CDR3 is 13 residues long. CDR3 nucleotides: TGCAGTGCTGACCGAAACTCCTACAATGAGCAGTTCTTC. It translates to CSADRNSYNEQFF.

This clonotype showed up many times. The chain couples TRBV9 to TRBJ1-6; D is ambiguous. The CDR3 has 12 residues. Germline-derived CDR1 and CDR2 are SGDLS and YYNGEE. V was cut by 4 bases and J by 6 bases, with 5 bases left in between. In nucleotides, the CDR3 is TGTGCCAGCAGCAATATTAATTCACCCCTCCACTTT. Translating gives CASSNINSPLHF.

The chain couples TRBV5-1 to TRBJ2-3, with D possibly matching TRBD1 (6 bases). CDR1 and CDR2 from the germline V gene are SGHRS and YFSETQ. Trimming stripped 1 base from V and 0 bases from J, with 12 bases between. CDR3 length equals 16 residues. The CDR3 is CASSLYATGSTDTQYF. For the CDR3, the DNA is TGCGCCAGCAGCTTGTATGCGACAGGCAGCACAGATACGCAGTATTTT.

This clonotype was seen more than once but under ten times. The chain is built from TRBV30 and TRBJ2-7; D gene uncertain. Per the germline V gene, CDR1 is GTSNPN and CDR2 is SVGIG (reference sequence). CDR3 size: 13 residues. The V end lost 1 base, the J end lost 2 bases, and 9 bases lay between the germline ends. The CDR3 protein is CAWSEEQPYEQYF. The CDR3 nucleotides are TGTGCCTGGAGTGAGGAGCAGCCCTACGAGCAGTACTTC.